A selection of T cell receptor beta chains follows, all from one sample in a study of T cell responses to AZD1222 COVID-19 vaccine. Sequencing used immunoSEQ multiplex PCR; TCRdb keeps in-frame clones, though not all of them. The sample carries 150,000 to 200,000 clones, 90% to 95% recorded once. The sample was peripheral blood, taken on day 0 of AZD1222 vaccination. The receptors shown here come from an adult in good health. CDR3s include the opening cysteine and the closing phenylalanine or tryptophan. Each record gives: D gene, V gene, clone size, J gene, CDR3 DNA, CDR3 protein. A D gene is named only where the DNA matches it firmly. Clone sizes are given selectively: once, few, many, or a class where the clone is expanded.

NA,TRBV27,NA,TRBJ2-7,TGTGCCAGCAGTCCAAGGACAGCGGTCTCCTACGAGCAGTACTTC,CASSPRTAVSYEQYF
TRBD1,TRBV18,NA,TRBJ1-2,TGTGCCAGCTCGGTTTCCAGGGACAGGCCCTATGGCTACACCTTC,CASSVSRDRPYGYTF
NA,TRBV5-1,NA,TRBJ1-4,TGCGCCAGCAGGGTGACAGACACAACTAATGAAAAACTGTTTTTT,CASRVTDTTNEKLFF
NA,TRBV5-4,NA,TRBJ1-1,TGTGCCAGCAGCTCTGGACTGGGAACTGAAGCTTTCTTT,CASSSGLGTEAFF
TRBD2,TRBV24-1,NA,TRBJ2-1,TGTGCCACCAGTGACCCGACAGGGTGGACTAGCGGGAGCAATGAGCAGTTCTTC,CATSDPTGWTSGSNEQFF
NA,TRBV3-1/TRBV3-2,NA,TRBJ1-5,TGTGCCAGCAGCCAGGCCCACAATCAGCCCCAGCATTTT,CASSQAHNQPQHF
NA,TRBV30,NA,TRBJ1-5,TGTGCCTGGAGGGTACAGGGAGGTGGCAATCAGCCCCAGCATTTT,CAWRVQGGGNQPQHF
NA,TRBV15,NA,TRBJ2-3,TGTGCCACCAGCAGAGATCGAAGGGTGGTGTCCACAGATACGCAGTATTTT,CATSRDRRVVSTDTQYF
NA,TRBV28,NA,TRBJ2-1,TGTGCCAGCAGTTCCAAGCGGGTGCCCTACAATGAGCAGTTCTTC,CASSSKRVPYNEQFF
TRBD1,TRBV7-8,once,TRBJ1-1,TGTGCCAGCAGCCGTCGGACAGGGGACAGGACGGGCACTGAAGCTTTCTTT,CASSRRTGDRTGTEAFF
TRBD1,TRBV9,NA,TRBJ1-1,TGTGCCAGCAGCGTAGGACAGGGGATCACTGAAGCTTTCTTT,CASSVGQGITEAFF
NA,TRBV19,NA,TRBJ1-3,TGTGCCAGTAGTATCGCAGGACAGAGCTCTGGAAACACCATATATTTT,CASSIAGQSSGNTIYF